Shown below are 17 T cell receptor beta chains from a single sample sequenced in a study of OX40 agonist ivuxolimab in advanced cancers. The library was generated by the immunoSEQ multiplex PCR assay. TCRdb re-hosts the immuneACCESS table, in-frame sequences only. Its copies lack some clones; in the studies checked, an unresolved V gene accounts for under half of them, and the cause for the rest is not known. Within this sample are about 99,000 clones, with more than 95% of them counted one time only. The top ten clones comprise 2% to 2.5% of the sample. Sequencing was performed on CD4+ or CD8+ T cells sorted from blood, taken in a trial of the OX40 agonist ivuxolimab. These receptors all come from an adult with an advanced solid tumor such as melanoma, head and neck, liver or kidney cancer.

This clone was detected once. The chain combines TRBV12-1 with TRBJ1-2. TRBV12-1 is classified as a pseudogene. The CDR3 covers 15 residues. The CDR3 nucleotides read TGTGCCAGCCTATTCGGACCGTATTCCTTTTATGGCTACACCTTC. It is translated as CASLFGPYSFYGYTF.

This chain uses TRBV9 with TRBJ1-2, with D possibly matching TRBD1 (6 bases). V dropped 4 bases and J dropped 3 bases, with 16 bases sitting between them. Germline V lookup: CDR1 SGDLS, CDR2 YYNGEE. The CDR3 is made up of 15 amino acids. CDR3 nucleotides: TGTGCCAGCAGCCCTAGTGGGGGGCAGGACTATGGCTACACCTTC. Its protein product is CASSPSGGQDYGYTF.

The chain combines TRBV2 with TRBJ2-3, with 8 bases that match TRBD2. V dropped 5 bases and J dropped 3; count of bases not matched to a gene: 13. Looked up from germline, CDR1 is SNHLY and CDR2 is FYNNEI. The CDR3 consists of 17 residues. Here the CDR3 reads CASSSSIAGPGTDTQYF. In DNA form, the CDR3 reads TGTGCCAGCAGTTCTTCTATAGCGGGGCCAGGGACAGATACGCAGTATTTT.

The J gene is TRBJ2-7, the V gene TRBV11-2, with 13 bases aligning to TRBD2. V was pared by 5 bases and J by 5 bases, with 9 bases of the junction left unmatched. Per the germline V gene, CDR1 is SGHAT and CDR2 is FQNNGV. This CDR3 region has 16 residues. CDR3 region: CASSTSLAGGPHEQYF. The CDR3 nucleotides are TGTGCCAGCAGCACATCACTAGCGGGAGGGCCCCACGAGCAGTACTTC.

This clone was seen only once. The chain combines TRBV4-2 with TRBJ2-4; D is perhaps TRBD2 (6 bases). V was pared by 8 bases and J by 7 bases, with 18 bases between. The CDR3 contains 14 residues. The germline CDR1 and CDR2 sequences are LGHNA and YNFKEQ. CDR3 protein: CASSARGRENIQYF. The CDR3 nucleotides read TGTGCCAGCTCTGCGAGGGGACGGGAGAACATTCAGTACTTC.

The chain recombines TRBV7-8 with TRBJ2-6; D perhaps matches TRBD1 (6 bases). V lost 6 bases and J 0 bases, leaving 12 bases between the germline ends. CDR1 is SGHVS and CDR2 is FQNEAQ in the germline V gene. The CDR3 has 16 residues. CDR3 protein: CASRDGQSSGANVLTF. CDR3 nucleotides: TGTGCCAGCAGAGACGGACAGAGCTCTGGGGCCAACGTCCTGACTTTC.

This clone was found once. The genes are TRBV29-1 and TRBJ2-7; the D gene is possibly TRBD1 (6 bases). The CDR3 is 10 residues long. Trimming took off 5 bases at V and 7 bases at J, with 9 bases between the two ends. Per the germline V gene, CDR1 is SQVTM and CDR2 is ANQGSEA. The CDR3 DNA follows: TGCAGCGTTCTACAGGGTGAGCAGTACTTC. It translates to CSVLQGEQYF.

The chain employs TRBV6-1 and TRBJ2-1, with 10 bases identical to TRBD2. The V gene end was trimmed by 3 bases and the J gene end by 0 bases; junction bases not matched to a gene: 8. CDR3 size: 18 residues. The V gene's germline CDR1 is MNHNS and CDR2 SASEGT. CDR3 protein: CASSDVAGGLPSYNEQFF. The CDR3, as DNA: TGTGCCAGCAGTGATGTAGCGGGGGGCCTACCCTCCTACAATGAGCAGTTCTTC.

The chain joins TRBV11-2 to TRBJ1-2; unclear D gene. Germline-derived CDR1 and CDR2 are SGHAT and FQNNGV. The CDR3 is made up of 18 amino acids. V was trimmed by 3 bases and J by 0 bases, leaving 20 bases between them. CDR3 protein: CASSFPQSLNSANYGYTF. Written as DNA, the CDR3 is TGTGCCAGCAGCTTTCCCCAGAGCCTGAACAGCGCTAACTATGGCTACACCTTC.

The V gene is TRBV7-9, the J gene TRBJ1-3; no definite D call. Germline V gene sequence: CDR1 SEHNR, CDR2 FQNEAQ (reference sequence). V gave up 5 bases and J gave up 0 bases, with 11 bases separating them. This CDR3 is 15 amino acids long. The CDR3 spells CASSPVQSSGNTIYF. The CDR3 nucleotides are TGTGCCAGCAGCCCTGTACAGAGCTCTGGAAACACCATATATTTT.

The rearrangement uses TRBV7-9 and TRBJ1-2, with D perhaps matching TRBD1 (6 bases). Germline assignment: CDR1 SEHNR and CDR2 FQNEAQ (reference sequence). This CDR3 has 14 amino acids. Between the trimmed V and J ends, which lost 4 bases and 3 bases, there was a span of 12 bases. In DNA form, the CDR3 reads TGTGCCAGCAGCTGGACAGAGAGTTACTATGGCTACACCTTC. This translates into CASSWTESYYGYTF.

The chain uses TRBV2 and TRBJ2-1; no clear D. Germline CDR1 reads SNHLY; CDR2 reads FYNNEI. The CDR3 length is 16 residues. The V end was cut by 3 bases, the J end by 4 bases, with 16 bases between. As DNA, the CDR3 is TGTGCCAGCAGTGACGTAGCCGAGCCGCCTTACAATGAGCAGTTCTTC. It translates to CASSDVAEPPYNEQFF.

The J gene is TRBJ2-2, the V gene TRBV27; D is uncertain. The germline gives CDR1 MNHEY, CDR2 SMNVEV (reference sequence). The V end lost 2 bases, the J end lost 5 bases, and 15 bases lay between the germline ends. The CDR3 is 16 residues long. The CDR3 spells CASSLAGDPTTGELFF. CDR3 bases: TGTGCCAGCAGTTTAGCAGGCGACCCGACAACCGGGGAGCTGTTTTTT.

The V gene is TRBV28, the J gene TRBJ2-1; D ambiguous. CDR1 is MDHEN, CDR2 SYDVKM, per germline. This CDR3 is 15 amino acids long. Trimming removed 2 bases from V and 5 bases from J, with 13 bases in between. The CDR3 is CASSLTAESHNEQFF. The CDR3 coding sequence is TGTGCCAGCAGTTTAACTGCAGAGTCGCACAATGAGCAGTTCTTC.

J is TRBJ2-5 and V is TRBV6-7, with 8 positions matching TRBD2. TRBV6-7 is an open reading frame whose function is uncertain. The CDR3 contains 16 residues. Trimming at V came to 2 bases and at J to 1 base, leaving 6 bases not matched to a gene. CDR3 nucleotide sequence: TGTGCCAGCAGTTACACGGGTCGGGGGGGCCAAGAGACCCAGTACTTC. It is translated as CASSYTGRGGQETQYF.

V and J are TRBV6-5 and TRBJ2-4; 12 nucleotides align to TRBD2. In germline, CDR1 is MNHEY, CDR2 SVGAGI. The CDR3 is 15 amino acids. V lost 9 bases and J lost 8; bases outside the gene matches: 11. CDR3 sequence: CASALAGGPLDIQYF. In DNA form, the CDR3 reads TGTGCCAGTGCCCTAGCGGGAGGGCCTTTGGACATTCAGTACTTC.

Concerning this clone: This may arise from a read error, as a much more abundant clone is one base away. The chain is built from TRBV11-3 and TRBJ2-7, with unresolved D. The CDR3 extends over 13 amino acids. V was clipped by 0 bases and J by 1 base, with 4 bases between them. CDR1 SGHNT and CDR2 YENEEA come from the germline V gene. The chain's CDR3 is CASSLDSSYEQYF. In DNA form, the CDR3 reads TGTGCCAGCAGCTTAGACAGTTCCTACGAGCAGTACTTC. The full variable domain, its missing parts supplied by reference TRBV11-3 and TRBJ2-7, is EAGVVQSPRYKIIEKKQPVAFWCNPISGHNTLYWYLQNLGQGPELLIRYENEEAVDDSQLPKDRFSAERLKGVDSTLKIQPAELGDSAVYLCASSLDSSYEQYFGPGTRLTVT.